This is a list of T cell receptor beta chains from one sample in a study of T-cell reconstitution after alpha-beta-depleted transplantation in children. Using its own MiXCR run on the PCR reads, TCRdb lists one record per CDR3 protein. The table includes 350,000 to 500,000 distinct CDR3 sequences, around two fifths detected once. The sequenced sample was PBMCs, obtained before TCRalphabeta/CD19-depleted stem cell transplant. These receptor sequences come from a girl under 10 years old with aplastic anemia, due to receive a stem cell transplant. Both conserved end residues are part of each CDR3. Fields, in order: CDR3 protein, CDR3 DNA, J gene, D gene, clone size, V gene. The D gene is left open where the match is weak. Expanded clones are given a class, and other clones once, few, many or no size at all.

CSARDGTPGDNEQFF | TGCAGTGCTAGAGATGGAACCCCCGGGGACAATGAGCAGTTCTTC | TRBJ2-1 | . | many | TRBV20-1
CASSQEDSLTYEQYF | TGCGCCAGCAGCCAAGAGGACAGCCTGACCTACGAGCAGTACTTC | TRBJ2-7 | . | . | TRBV4-1
CASSLPARPASGRRNEQFF | TGTGCCAGCAGCCTTCCGGCTAGGCCTGCTAGCGGGAGGAGAAATGAGCAGTTCTTC | TRBJ2-1 | TRBD2 | few | TRBV7-2
CASNRGTSGPYNEQFF | TGTGCCAGCAATCGAGGGACTAGCGGTCCCTACAATGAGCAGTTCTTC | TRBJ2-1 | TRBD2 | . | TRBV6-1
CSAEPPGTALSYEQYF | TGCAGTGCTGAACCTCCCGGGACAGCACTTTCCTACGAGCAGTACTTC | TRBJ2-7 | TRBD1 | . | TRBV20-1
CASSLARGGLTGELFF | TGTGCCAGCAGCTTGGCCAGGGGCGGCCTAACCGGGGAGCTGTTTTTT | TRBJ2-2 | . | many | TRBV5-5
CASSLELAGAFYEQYF | TGTGCCAGCAGCCTTGAACTAGCGGGAGCCTTCTACGAGCAGTACTTC | TRBJ2-7 | TRBD2 | many | TRBV12-3/TRBV12-4
CASSLAIGIAGTSGTDTQYF | TGTGCCAGCAGCTTAGCGATAGGGATAGCGGGTACCTCCGGCACAGATACGCAGTATTTT | TRBJ2-3 | TRBD2 | . | TRBV7-6
CSARDTGTGGHEQYF | TGCAGTGCTAGAGATACCGGGACAGGGGGCCACGAGCAGTACTTC | TRBJ2-7 | TRBD1 | many | TRBV20-1
CSAGTGGGNQPQHF | TGCAGTGCTGGCACCGGGGGTGGGAATCAGCCCCAGCATTTT | TRBJ1-5 | . | . | TRBV20-1
CASSLADAGTQLAGGEQFF | TGTGCCAGCAGCTTAGCGGATGCGGGGACCCAACTAGCGGGAGGTGAGCAGTTCTTC | TRBJ2-1 | TRBD2 | . | TRBV7-6
CASSQGTGGAGETQYF | TGTGCCAGCAGCCAAGGGACCGGGGGCGCGGGGGAGACCCAGTACTTC | TRBJ2-5 | . | many | TRBV3-1
CASSGTRAPSGEQFF | TGTGCCAGCAGCGGGACTAGGGCCCCGAGCGGTGAGCAGTTCTTC | TRBJ2-1 | TRBD2 | many | TRBV7-2
CSAHIGTFEQFF | TGCAGTGCGCATATAGGGACATTTGAGCAGTTCTTC | TRBJ2-1 | . | . | TRBV20-1
CASTQGGGETQYF | TGCGCCAGCACCCAGGGGGGGGGAGAGACCCAGTACTTC | TRBJ2-5 | . | few | TRBV10-2
CASSPSGGKGAFF | TGTGCCAGCAGCCCATCCGGGGGGAAGGGAGCTTTCTTT | TRBJ1-1 | . | . | TRBV11-2
CASSLSPSGAYEQYF | TGTGCCAGCAGCTTGTCCCCTAGCGGGGCCTACGAGCAGTACTTC | TRBJ2-7 | TRBD2 | . | TRBV5-6
CSASGRPHEQYF | TGCAGTGCTAGCGGCCGCCCCCACGAGCAGTACTTC | TRBJ2-7 | . | . | TRBV20-1
CCARGRTGKGNSPLHF | TGCTGTGCTAGGGGACGGACAGGGAAGGGTAATTCACCCCTCCACTTT | TRBJ1-6 | TRBD1 | . | TRBV20-1
CASSLGPRGGAAGELFF | TGTGCCAGCAGCTTAGGGCCCCGAGGGGGGGCCGCCGGGGAGCTGTTTTTT | TRBJ2-2 | . | . | TRBV7-2
CASSSSGGATGELFF | TGTGCCAGCAGCTCTAGCGGGGGGGCGACCGGGGAGCTGTTTTTT | TRBJ2-2 | TRBD2 | . | TRBV5-5
CASSQDRSRTDTQYF | TGCGCCAGCAGCCAAGATCGGTCTAGAACAGATACGCAGTATTTT | TRBJ2-3 | . | many | TRBV4-3
CASSQDDQQITDTQYF | TGTGCCAGCAGCCAAGATGACCAACAGATCACAGATACGCAGTATTTT | TRBJ2-3 | . | . | TRBV3-1
CASTNMLSYGYTF | TGTGCCAGCACAAACATGTTGAGTTATGGCTACACCTTC | TRBJ1-2 | . | . | TRBV12-3/TRBV12-4
CASSSGGGTETQYF | TGCGCCAGCAGCAGCGGGGGCGGGACAGAGACCCAGTACTTC | TRBJ2-5 | TRBD2 | . | TRBV5-1
CASSVGGSGANVLTF | TGTGCCAGCAGCGTAGGTGGCTCTGGGGCCAACGTCCTGACTTTC | TRBJ2-6 | . | . | TRBV9
CASSFPGGSEQFF | TGTGCCAGCAGCTTTCCCGGGGGCAGTGAGCAGTTCTTC | TRBJ2-1 | . | few | TRBV11-2
CASSSSGTVYYEQYF | TGTGCCAGCAGTTCATCCGGGACGGTCTACTACGAGCAGTACTTC | TRBJ2-7 | . | . | TRBV5-5
CASSFPGTGVYEQYF | TGTGCCAGCAGCTTCCCAGGGACAGGGGTGTACGAGCAGTACTTC | TRBJ2-7 | TRBD1 | . | TRBV5-5
CASAGRTNTEAFF | TGCGCCAGCGCCGGACGGACGAACACTGAAGCTTTCTTT | TRBJ1-1 | . | many | TRBV5-1
CASSVRAAGLAIADTQYF | TGTGCCAGCAGCGTTCGGGCAGCGGGACTAGCGATCGCAGATACGCAGTATTTT | TRBJ2-3 | TRBD2 | . | TRBV9
CASSIDHDPSDEQFF | TGTGCCAGTAGTATAGATCATGATCCATCCGATGAGCAGTTCTTC | TRBJ2-1 | . | . | TRBV19
CASSKAASYNEQFF | TGTGCCAGCAGTAAAGCGGCCTCCTACAATGAGCAGTTCTTC | TRBJ2-1 | . | many | TRBV2
CASSLTSFNEQFF | TGTGCCAGCAGCTTGACTAGCTTCAATGAGCAGTTCTTC | TRBJ2-1 | TRBD2 | many | TRBV7-9
CASSLVGGGTDTQYF | TGCGCCAGCAGCTTGGTCGGCGGGGGCACAGATACGCAGTATTTT | TRBJ2-3 | . | . | TRBV5-1
CASSSETLWNHEQFF | TGTGCCAGCAGCTCGGAGACTTTATGGAATCATGAGCAGTTCTTC | TRBJ2-1 | . | . | TRBV5-5
CASSQVGRERTDTQYF | TGCGCCAGCAGCCAAGTCGGGCGGGAGCGCACAGATACGCAGTATTTT | TRBJ2-3 | TRBD2 | many | TRBV4-1
CSAGGPETQYF | TGCAGTGCCGGGGGGCCCGAGACCCAGTACTTC | TRBJ2-5 | . | few | TRBV20-1
CSAGGNRERDTQYF | TGCAGTGCGGGGGGGAACAGGGAACGGGATACGCAGTATTTT | TRBJ2-3 | . | many | TRBV20-1
CSARFDSTGNSPLHF | TGCAGTGCTAGATTCGACTCCACGGGCAATTCACCCCTCCACTTT | TRBJ1-6 | . | few | TRBV20-1
CATSERGWETQYF | TGTGCCACCAGTGAGAGGGGATGGGAGACCCAGTACTTC | TRBJ2-5 | . | . | TRBV24-1
CASSQDRDRVIYEQYF | TGCGCCAGCAGCCAAGACCGGGACAGGGTTATCTACGAGCAGTACTTC | TRBJ2-7 | TRBD1 | . | TRBV4-1
CASSYGIYEQYF | TGTGCCAGCAGTTACGGGATTTACGAGCAGTACTTC | TRBJ2-7 | . | . | TRBV6-2/TRBV6-3
CASSYSNQGGNEQFF | TGTGCCAGCAGTTACTCGAATCAGGGTGGGAATGAGCAGTTCTTC | TRBJ2-1 | . | . | TRBV6-5
CASSPGWEGNTGELFF | TGTGCCAGCAGCCCCGGGTGGGAAGGGAACACCGGGGAGCTGTTTTTT | TRBJ2-2 | . | . | TRBV7-3
CASSLVQVTRTDTQYF | TGTGCCAGCAGCTTAGTCCAGGTGACTCGCACAGATACGCAGTATTTT | TRBJ2-3 | . | . | TRBV7-9
CASSYGGRATQYF | TGCGCCAGCAGCTATGGAGGGCGGGCGACCCAGTACTTC | TRBJ2-5 | . | . | TRBV5-1
CASSSAPATNEKLFF | TGTGCCAGCAGTTCAGCCCCTGCAACTAATGAAAAACTGTTTTTT | TRBJ1-4 | . | many | TRBV28